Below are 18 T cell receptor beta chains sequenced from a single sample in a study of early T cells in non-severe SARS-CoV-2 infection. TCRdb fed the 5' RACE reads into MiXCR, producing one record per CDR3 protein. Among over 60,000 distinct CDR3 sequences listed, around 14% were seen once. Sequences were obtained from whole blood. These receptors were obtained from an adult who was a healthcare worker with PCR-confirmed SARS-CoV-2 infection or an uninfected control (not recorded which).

CDR3 sequence: CASSKLAGTNTGELFF. The CDR3 coding sequence is TGTGCCAGCAGCAAACTAGCGGGGACGAACACCGGGGAGCTGTTTTTT. The chain combines TRBV12-3 or TRBV12-4 with TRBJ2-2; TRBD2 matches at 10 bases. The CDR3 has 16 amino acids. V shed 6 bases, J shed 0 bases, and the junction held 4 bases outside the gene matches.

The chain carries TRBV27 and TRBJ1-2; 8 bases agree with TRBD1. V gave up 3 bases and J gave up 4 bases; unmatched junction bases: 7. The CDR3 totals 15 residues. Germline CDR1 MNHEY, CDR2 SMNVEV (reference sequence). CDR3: CASSFSQGARYGYTF. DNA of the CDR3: TGTGCCAGCAGTTTCTCGCAGGGGGCCCGCTATGGCTACACCTTC.

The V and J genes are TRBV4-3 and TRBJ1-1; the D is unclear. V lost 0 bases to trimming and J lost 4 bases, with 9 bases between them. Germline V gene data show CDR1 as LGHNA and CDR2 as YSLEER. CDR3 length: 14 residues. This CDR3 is CASSQEFGVTEAFF. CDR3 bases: TGCGCCAGCAGCCAAGAATTCGGGGTCACTGAAGCTTTCTTT.

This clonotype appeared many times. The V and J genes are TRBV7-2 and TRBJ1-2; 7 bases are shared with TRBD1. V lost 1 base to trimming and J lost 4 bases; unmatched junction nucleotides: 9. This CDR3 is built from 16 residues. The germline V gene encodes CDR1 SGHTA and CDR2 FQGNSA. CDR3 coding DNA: TGTGCCAGCAGCTTAGTATGGGGGGACAGATCCTATGGCTACACCTTC. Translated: CASSLVWGDRSYGYTF.

The CDR3 DNA reads as TGCAGCGTTAGACCAAGATCAAACACCGGGGAGCTGTTTTTT. As protein: CSVRPRSNTGELFF. The chain recombines TRBV29-1 with TRBJ2-2; D unclear. The CDR3 is 14 amino acids. Germline-derived CDR1 and CDR2 are SQVTM and ANQGSEA. Trimming shortened V by 5 bases and J by 2 bases, and 12 bases separated the two germline ends.

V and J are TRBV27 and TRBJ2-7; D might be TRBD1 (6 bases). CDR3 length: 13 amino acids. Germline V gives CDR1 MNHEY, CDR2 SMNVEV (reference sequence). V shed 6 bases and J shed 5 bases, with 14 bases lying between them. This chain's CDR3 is CASRQHRDNEQYF. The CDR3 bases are TGTGCCAGCAGGCAGCACAGGGATAACGAGCAGTACTTC.

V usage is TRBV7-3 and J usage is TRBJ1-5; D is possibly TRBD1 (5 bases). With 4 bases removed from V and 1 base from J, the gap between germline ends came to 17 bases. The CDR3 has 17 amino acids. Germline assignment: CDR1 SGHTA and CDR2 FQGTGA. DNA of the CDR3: TGTGCCAGCAGCTCCGGTCAGGGAGATAGGAGCAATCAGCCCCAGCATTTT. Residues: CASSSGQGDRSNQPQHF.

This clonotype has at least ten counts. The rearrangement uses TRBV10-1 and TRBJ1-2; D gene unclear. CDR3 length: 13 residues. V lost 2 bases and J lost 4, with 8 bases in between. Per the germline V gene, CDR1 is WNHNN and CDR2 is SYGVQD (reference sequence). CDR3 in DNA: TGCGCCAGCAGTGAGGGCCCTACCTATGGCTACACCTTC. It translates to CASSEGPTYGYTF.

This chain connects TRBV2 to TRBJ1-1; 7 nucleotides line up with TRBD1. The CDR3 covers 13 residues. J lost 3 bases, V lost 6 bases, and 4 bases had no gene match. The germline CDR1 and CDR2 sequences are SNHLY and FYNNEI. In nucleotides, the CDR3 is TGTGCCAGCAGACCTGACAGGGACACTGAAGCTTTCTTT. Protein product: CASRPDRDTEAFF.

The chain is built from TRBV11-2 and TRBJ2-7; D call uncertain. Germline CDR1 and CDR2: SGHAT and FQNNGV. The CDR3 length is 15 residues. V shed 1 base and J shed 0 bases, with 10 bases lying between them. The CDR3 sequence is CASSLVVLGSYEQYF. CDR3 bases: TGTGCCAGCAGCTTAGTGGTACTGGGCTCCTACGAGCAGTACTTC.

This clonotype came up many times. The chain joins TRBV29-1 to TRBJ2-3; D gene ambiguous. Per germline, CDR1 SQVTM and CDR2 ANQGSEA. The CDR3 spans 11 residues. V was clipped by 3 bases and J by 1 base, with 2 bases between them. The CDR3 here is CSVERTDTQYF. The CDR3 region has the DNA TGCAGCGTTGAGCGCACAGATACGCAGTATTTT.

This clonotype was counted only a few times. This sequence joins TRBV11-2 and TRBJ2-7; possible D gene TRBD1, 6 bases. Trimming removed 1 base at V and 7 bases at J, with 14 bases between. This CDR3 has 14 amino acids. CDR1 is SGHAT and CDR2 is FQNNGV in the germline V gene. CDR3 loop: CASSLVYGQGEQYF. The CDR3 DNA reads TGTGCCAGCAGCTTAGTATATGGGCAGGGGGAGCAGTACTTC.

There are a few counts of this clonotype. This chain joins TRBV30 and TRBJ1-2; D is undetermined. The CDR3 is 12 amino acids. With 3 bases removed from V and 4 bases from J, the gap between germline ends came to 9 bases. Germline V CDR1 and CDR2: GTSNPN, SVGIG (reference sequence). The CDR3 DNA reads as TGTGCCTGGAGCGCGGGGATCTATGGCTACACCTTC. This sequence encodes CAWSAGIYGYTF.

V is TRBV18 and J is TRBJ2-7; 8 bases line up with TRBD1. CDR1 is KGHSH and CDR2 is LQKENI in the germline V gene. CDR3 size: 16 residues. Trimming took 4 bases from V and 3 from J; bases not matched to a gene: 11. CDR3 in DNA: TGTGCCAGCTCACTTTCGCCGGGACAGGCCGACTACGAGCAGTACTTC. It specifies CASSLSPGQADYEQYF.

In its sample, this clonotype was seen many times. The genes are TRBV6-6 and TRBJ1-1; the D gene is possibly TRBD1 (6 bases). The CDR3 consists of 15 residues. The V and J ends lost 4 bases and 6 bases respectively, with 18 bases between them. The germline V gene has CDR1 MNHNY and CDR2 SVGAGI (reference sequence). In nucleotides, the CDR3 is TGTGCCAGCAGTTGGGGGCCCGAACAGAGACCTGAAGCTTTCTTT. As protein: CASSWGPEQRPEAFF.

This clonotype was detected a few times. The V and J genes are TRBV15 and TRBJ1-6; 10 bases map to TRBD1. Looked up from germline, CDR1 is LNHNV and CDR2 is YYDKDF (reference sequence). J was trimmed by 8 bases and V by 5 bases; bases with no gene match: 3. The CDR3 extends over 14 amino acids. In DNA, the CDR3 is TGTGCCACCAGCCGGGACAGGGGTTATTCACCCCTCCACTTT. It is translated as CATSRDRGYSPLHF.

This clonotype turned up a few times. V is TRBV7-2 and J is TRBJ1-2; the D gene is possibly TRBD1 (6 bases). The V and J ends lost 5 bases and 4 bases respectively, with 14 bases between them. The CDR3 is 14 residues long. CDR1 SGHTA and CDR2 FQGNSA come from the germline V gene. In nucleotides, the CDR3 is TGTGCCAGCAGCCAAACGGACAGATCCTATGGCTACACCTTC. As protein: CASSQTDRSYGYTF. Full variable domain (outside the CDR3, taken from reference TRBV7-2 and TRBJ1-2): GAGVSQSPSNKVTEKGKDVELRCDPISGHTALYWYRQSLGQGLEFLIYFQGNSAPDKSGLPSDRFSAERTGGSVSTLTIQRTQQEDSAVYLCASSQTDRSYGYTFGSGTRLTVV.

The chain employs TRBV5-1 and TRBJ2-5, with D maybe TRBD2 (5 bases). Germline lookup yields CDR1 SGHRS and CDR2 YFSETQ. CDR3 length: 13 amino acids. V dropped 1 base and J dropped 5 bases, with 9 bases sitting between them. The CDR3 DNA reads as TGCGCCAGCAGCTTGTCCAGGAGGGAGACCCAGTACTTC. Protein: CASSLSRRETQYF.